The TCR beta chain under discussion was sequenced for a study of blood T cell repertoires in COVID-19. The wider study: Researchers got acute and convalescent COVID-19 samples from the United States, Italy and Spain. T cells, B-cell-depleted T cells, or PBMCs supplied cDNA or gDNA.

In the original processing: The authors estimated nucleated cell counts from reference gene primer amplification. Assay: immunoSEQ multiplex PCR; the TCRdb copy retains only in-frame clones and omits some. V and J calls and clone size follow that table, whereas D and trimming were derived from the DNA. This sample carries some 100,000 clones, roughly 92% of them seen once, and the ten largest clones take 5.7%. This CDR3 contains 12 residues. Germline CDR1 is SNHLY and CDR2 is FYNNEI. V lost 7 bases to trimming and J lost 7 bases, with 14 bases between them. Sequences were obtained from peripheral blood. This receptor was taken from a man aged 50-60 years with active COVID-19. This rearrangement joins TRBV2 to TRBJ2-7, with no clear D. The CDR3 bases are TGTGCCAGCATCGAGGTAGGATCTGAGCAGTACTTC. Amino acids: CASIEVGSEQYF.